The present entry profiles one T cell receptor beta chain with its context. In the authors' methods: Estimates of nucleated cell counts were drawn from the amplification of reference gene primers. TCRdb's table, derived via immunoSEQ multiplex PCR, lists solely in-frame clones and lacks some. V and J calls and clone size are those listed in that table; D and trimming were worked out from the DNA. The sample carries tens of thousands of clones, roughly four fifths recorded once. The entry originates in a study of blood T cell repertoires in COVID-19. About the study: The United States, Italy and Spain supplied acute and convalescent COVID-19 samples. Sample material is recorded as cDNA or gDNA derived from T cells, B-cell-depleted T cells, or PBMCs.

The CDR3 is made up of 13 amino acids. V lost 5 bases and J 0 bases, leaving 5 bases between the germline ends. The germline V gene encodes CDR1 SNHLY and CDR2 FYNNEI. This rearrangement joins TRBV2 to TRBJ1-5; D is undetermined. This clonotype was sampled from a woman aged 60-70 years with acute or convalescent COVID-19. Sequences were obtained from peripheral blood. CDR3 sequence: CASSYYSNQPQHF. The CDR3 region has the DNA TGTGCCAGCAGTTACTATAGCAATCAGCCCCAGCATTTT.